This T cell receptor beta chain derives from a study of T cells in tuberculosis. Looking at the study overall: In South Africa, adults with active tuberculosis were compared with IGRA-negative and latently infected IGRA-positive adolescents.

Of note for this clone: The antigen remains undetermined.

The protocol was immunoSEQ multiplex PCR, while the TCRdb copy is restricted to in-frame clones and leaves out a portion. The sample lists 30,000 or so clones, roughly 83% occurring once. Time point meaning: new active TB diagnosis, blood taken before or within 7 days of starting treatment. Each clinical donor contributed on average around 100,000 T cells from unsorted cryopreserved PBMC. Study observations and caveats: The TCR-beta difference was not significant; alpha differences partly reflected length. Active tuberculosis cases were adults; controls were adolescents.

The CDR3 loop spans 14 amino acids. Losses at the gene ends were 3 bases for V and 4 bases for J; bases not matched to a gene: 4. CDR1 MNHEY and CDR2 SVGAGI come from the germline V gene. The genes are TRBV6-5 and TRBJ2-7, with 9 bases matching TRBD2. The sequencing used PBMCs, collected at tuberculosis diagnosis. The clonotype comes from an adult with tuberculosis. The CDR3 DNA is TGTGCCAGCAGTTATTCTAGCGGGAAATACGAGCAGTACTTC. Its protein product is CASSYSSGKYEQYF.